This T cell receptor beta chain was observed in a study of T cell responses to AZD1222 COVID-19 vaccine. Study-wide points: Nearly half of unique spike-specific TCRs reportedly avoided B.1.351 and B.1.1.7 mutated regions. Repertoires were collected only later (after the peak T cell response had occurred). Increases in Spike-specific TCR breadth and depth were seen after two AZD1222 doses.

In this sample, this clone turned up once. What it binds is unknown. Sequencing used immunoSEQ multiplex PCR; TCRdb keeps in-frame clones, though not all of them. This sample carries around 87,000 clones, roughly 90% of them seen once, and the ten largest clones take about a fifth. The material sequenced was peripheral blood, taken on day 0 of AZD1222 vaccination. The sequence was collected from an adult in good health.

The CDR3 DNA reads as TGTGCCAGCAGTTACTCGGGGTTTAATCAGCCCCAGCATTTT. It specifies CASSYSGFNQPQHF. The chain uses TRBV6-5 and TRBJ1-5; D ambiguous. The germline V gene encodes CDR1 MNHEY and CDR2 SVGAGI. The CDR3 contains 14 residues. Trimming cost V 0 bases and J 4 bases, with 7 bases left between them.